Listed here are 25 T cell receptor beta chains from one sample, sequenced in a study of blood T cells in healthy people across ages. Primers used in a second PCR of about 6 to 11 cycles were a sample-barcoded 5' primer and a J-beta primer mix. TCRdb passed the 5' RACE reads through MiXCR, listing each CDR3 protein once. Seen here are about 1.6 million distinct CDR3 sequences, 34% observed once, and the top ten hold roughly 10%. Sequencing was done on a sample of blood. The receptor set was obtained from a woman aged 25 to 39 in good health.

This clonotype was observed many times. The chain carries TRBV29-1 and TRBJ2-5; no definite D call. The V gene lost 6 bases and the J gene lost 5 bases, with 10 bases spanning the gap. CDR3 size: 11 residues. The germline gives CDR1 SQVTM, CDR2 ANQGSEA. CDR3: CSVEVRETQYF. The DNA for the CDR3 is TGCAGCGTAGAGGTCAGGGAGACCCAGTACTTC.

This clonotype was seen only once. CDR3 DNA sequence: TGTGCCAGCAGCCAGCCGGGACAGGGGAACAATCAGCCCCAGCATTTT. It codes for CASSQPGQGNNQPQHF. The chain is built from TRBV4-2 and TRBJ1-5; 10 bases map to TRBD1. The ends lost 3 bases at V and 3 bases at J; junction bases unmatched: 5. This CDR3 is built from 16 residues. Germline V gene lookup returns CDR1 LGHNA and CDR2 YNFKEQ.

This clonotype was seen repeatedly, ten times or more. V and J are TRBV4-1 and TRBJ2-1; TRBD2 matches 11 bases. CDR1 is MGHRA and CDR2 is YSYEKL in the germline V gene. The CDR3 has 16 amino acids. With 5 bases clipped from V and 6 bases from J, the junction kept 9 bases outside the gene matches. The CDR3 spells CASSSTYLAGGNEQFF. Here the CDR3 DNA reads TGCGCCAGCAGCTCTACTTATCTAGCGGGGGGCAATGAGCAGTTCTTC.

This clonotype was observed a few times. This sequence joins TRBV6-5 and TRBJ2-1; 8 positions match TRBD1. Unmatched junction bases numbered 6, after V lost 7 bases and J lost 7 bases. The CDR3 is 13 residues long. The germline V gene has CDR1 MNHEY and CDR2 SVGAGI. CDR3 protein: CASTDRGSNEQFF. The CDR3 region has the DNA TGTGCCAGCACCGACAGGGGTTCGAATGAGCAGTTCTTC.

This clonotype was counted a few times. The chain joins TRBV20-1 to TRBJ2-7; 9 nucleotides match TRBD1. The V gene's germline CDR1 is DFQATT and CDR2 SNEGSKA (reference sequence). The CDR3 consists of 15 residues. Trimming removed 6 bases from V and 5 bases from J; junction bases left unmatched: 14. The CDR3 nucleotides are TGCAGTGCCCTGGACAGGGGACATGTAGGAGACGAGCAGTACTTC. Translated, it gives CSALDRGHVGDEQYF.

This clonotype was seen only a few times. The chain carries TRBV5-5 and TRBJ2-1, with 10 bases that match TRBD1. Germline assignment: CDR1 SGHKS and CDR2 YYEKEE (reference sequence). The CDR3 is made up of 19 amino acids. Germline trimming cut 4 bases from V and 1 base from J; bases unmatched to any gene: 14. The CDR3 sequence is CASSERQGAPQRSYNEQFF. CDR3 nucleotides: TGTGCCAGCAGCGAAAGACAGGGGGCCCCTCAAAGGTCCTACAATGAGCAGTTCTTC.

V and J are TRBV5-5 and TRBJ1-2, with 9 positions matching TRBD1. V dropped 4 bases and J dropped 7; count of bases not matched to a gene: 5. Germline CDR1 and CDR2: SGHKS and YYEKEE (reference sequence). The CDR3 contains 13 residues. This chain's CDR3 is CASSVDRGIGYTF. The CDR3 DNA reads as TGTGCCAGCAGCGTGGACAGGGGTATTGGCTACACCTTC.

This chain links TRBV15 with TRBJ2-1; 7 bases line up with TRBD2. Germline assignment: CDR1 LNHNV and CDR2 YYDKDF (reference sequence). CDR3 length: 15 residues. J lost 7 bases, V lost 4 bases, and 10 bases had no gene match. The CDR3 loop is CATSTVRESINEQFF. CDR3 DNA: TGTGCCACCAGCACGGTGCGGGAGAGCATTAATGAGCAGTTCTTC.

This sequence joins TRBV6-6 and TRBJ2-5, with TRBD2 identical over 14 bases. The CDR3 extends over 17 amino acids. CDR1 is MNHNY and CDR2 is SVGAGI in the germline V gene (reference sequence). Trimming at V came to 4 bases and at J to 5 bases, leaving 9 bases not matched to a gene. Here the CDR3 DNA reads TGTGCCAGCAGTTCGGGACTAGCGGGAGAAGAGGGGGAGACCCAGTACTTC. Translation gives CASSSGLAGEEGETQYF.

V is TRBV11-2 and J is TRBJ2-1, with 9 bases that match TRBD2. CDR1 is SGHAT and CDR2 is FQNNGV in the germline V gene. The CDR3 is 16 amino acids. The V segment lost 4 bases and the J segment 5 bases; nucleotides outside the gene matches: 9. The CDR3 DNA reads TGTGCCAGCAGCTCCGTAGCGGGGGTGCGACACAATGAGCAGTTCTTC. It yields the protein CASSSVAGVRHNEQFF.

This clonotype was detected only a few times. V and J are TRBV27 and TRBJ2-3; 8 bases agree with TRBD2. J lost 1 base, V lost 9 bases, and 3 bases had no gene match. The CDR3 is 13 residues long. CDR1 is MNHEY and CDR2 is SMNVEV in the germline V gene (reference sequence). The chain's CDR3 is CASSGMGTDTQYF. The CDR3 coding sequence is TGTGCCAGTAGCGGGATGGGCACAGATACGCAGTATTTT.

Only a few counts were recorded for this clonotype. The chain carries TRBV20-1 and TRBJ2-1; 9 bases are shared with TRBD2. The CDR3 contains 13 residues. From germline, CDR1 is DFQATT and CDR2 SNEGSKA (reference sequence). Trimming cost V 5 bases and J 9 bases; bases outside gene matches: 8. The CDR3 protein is CSAFRGGGSEQFF. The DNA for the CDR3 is TGCAGTGCTTTTCGCGGGGGGGGAAGTGAGCAGTTCTTC.

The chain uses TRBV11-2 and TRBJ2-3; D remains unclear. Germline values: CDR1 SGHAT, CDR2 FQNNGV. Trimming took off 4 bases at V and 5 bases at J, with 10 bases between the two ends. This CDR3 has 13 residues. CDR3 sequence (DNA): TGTGCCAGCAGCTCGCGGATAGTAGATACGCAGTATTTT. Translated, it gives CASSSRIVDTQYF.

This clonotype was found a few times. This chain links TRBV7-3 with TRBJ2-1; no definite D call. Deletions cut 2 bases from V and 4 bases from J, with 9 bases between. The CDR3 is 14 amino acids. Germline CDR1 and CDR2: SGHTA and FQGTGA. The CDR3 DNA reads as TGTGCCAGCAGCTTAGGCGTAGGGTACAATGAGCAGTTCTTC. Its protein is CASSLGVGYNEQFF. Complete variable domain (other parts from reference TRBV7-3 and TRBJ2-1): GAGVSQTPSNKVTEKGKYVELRCDPISGHTALYWYRQSLGQGPEFLIYFQGTGAADDSGLPNDRFFAVRPEGSVSTLKIQRTERGDSAVYLCASSLGVGYNEQFFGPGTRLTVL.

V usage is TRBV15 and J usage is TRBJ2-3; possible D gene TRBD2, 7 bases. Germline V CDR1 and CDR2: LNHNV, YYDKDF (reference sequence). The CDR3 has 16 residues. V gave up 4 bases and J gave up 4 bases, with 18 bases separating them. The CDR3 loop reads CATSILPGRGADTQYF. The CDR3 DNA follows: TGTGCCACCAGCATTTTACCGGGGAGGGGGGCAGATACGCAGTATTTT.

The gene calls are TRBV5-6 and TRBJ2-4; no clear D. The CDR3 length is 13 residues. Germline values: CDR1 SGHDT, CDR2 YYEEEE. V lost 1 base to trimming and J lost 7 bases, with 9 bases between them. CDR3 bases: TGTGCCAGCAGCTTGAAGGATAGGAACATTCAGTACTTC. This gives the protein CASSLKDRNIQYF.

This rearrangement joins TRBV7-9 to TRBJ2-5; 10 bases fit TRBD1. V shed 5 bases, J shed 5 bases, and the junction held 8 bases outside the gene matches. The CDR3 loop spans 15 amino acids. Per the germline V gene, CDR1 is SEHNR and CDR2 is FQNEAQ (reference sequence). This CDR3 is CASSLRTGGSETQYF. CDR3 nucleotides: TGTGCCAGCAGCCTCAGGACAGGGGGGTCCGAGACCCAGTACTTC.

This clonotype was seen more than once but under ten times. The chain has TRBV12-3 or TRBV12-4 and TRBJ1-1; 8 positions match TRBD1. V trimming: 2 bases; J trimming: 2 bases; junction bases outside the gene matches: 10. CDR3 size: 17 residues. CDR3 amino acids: CASSLMFGQGLNTEAFF. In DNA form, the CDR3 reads TGTGCCAGCAGTTTAATGTTCGGACAGGGACTTAACACTGAAGCTTTCTTT.

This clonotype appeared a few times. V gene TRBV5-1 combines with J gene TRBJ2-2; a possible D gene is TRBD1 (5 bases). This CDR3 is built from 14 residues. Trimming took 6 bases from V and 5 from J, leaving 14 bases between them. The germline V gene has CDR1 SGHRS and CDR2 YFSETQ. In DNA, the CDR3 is TGCGCCAGCACCAGGGAACTTCGTACCGGGGAGCTGTTTTTT. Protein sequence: CASTRELRTGELFF.

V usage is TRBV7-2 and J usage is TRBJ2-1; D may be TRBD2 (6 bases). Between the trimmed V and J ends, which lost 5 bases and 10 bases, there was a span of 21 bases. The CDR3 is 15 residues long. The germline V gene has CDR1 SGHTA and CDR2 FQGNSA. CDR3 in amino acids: CASSPRANGGGEQFF. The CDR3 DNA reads TGTGCCAGCAGCCCCCGAGCTAACGGAGGAGGGGAGCAGTTCTTC.

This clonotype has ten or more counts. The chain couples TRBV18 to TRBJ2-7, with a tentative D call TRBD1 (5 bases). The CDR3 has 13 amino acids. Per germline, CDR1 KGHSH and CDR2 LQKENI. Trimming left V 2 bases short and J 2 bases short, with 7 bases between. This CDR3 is CASSPKGPYEQYF. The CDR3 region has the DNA TGTGCCAGCTCACCAAAGGGGCCCTACGAGCAGTACTTC.

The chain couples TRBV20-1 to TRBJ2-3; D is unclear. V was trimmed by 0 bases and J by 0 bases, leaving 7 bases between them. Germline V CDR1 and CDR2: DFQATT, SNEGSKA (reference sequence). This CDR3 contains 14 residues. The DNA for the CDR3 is TGCAGTGCTAGAGAAAACCCTAGCACAGATACGCAGTATTTT. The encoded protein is CSARENPSTDTQYF.

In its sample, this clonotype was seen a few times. As DNA, the CDR3 is TGTGCCTGGAGTGTACAGACAGGGGGAAAGGAGACCCAGTACTTC. Translated: CAWSVQTGGKETQYF. This sequence joins TRBV30 and TRBJ2-5, with 9 bases fitting TRBD1. Per germline, CDR1 GTSNPN and CDR2 SVGIG (reference sequence). V was pared by 0 bases and J by 5 bases, with 7 bases of the junction left unmatched. The CDR3 spans 15 residues.

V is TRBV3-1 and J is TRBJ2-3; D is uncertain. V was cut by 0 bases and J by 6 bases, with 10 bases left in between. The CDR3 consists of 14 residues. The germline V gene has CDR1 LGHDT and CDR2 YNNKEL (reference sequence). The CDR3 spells CASSQDFGADTQYF. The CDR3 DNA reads TGTGCCAGCAGCCAAGATTTTGGAGCGGATACGCAGTATTTT.

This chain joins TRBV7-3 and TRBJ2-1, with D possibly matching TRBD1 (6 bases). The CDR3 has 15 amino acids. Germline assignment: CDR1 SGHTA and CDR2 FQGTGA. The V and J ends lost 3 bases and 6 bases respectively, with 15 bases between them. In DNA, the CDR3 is TGTGCCAGCAGCTTTAGTACAGGGCATGGCAATGAGCAGTTCTTC. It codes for CASSFSTGHGNEQFF.